The 6 T cell receptor beta chains given below trace back to one sample, sequenced in a study of cytomegalovirus exposure and HLA in healthy donors. Primers for the PCR totalled 60 Vbeta and 13 Jbeta. Some clones are missing from TCRdb's copy, which holds only in-frame ones; the method was immunoSEQ multiplex PCR. Recorded for this sample: some 130,000 clones. Sequenced: PBMCs. The receptor source for this set is a woman between 35 and 50 years old in good health and CMV-seronegative.

The genes are TRBV19 and TRBJ1-1; weak D call: TRBD1 (5 bases). The ends were cut back, 3 bases at V and 5 bases at J, with 10 bases in the middle. This CDR3 contains 13 residues. Germline-derived CDR1 and CDR2 are LNHDA and SQIVND (reference sequence). The CDR3 is CASSIIRGTEAFF. The CDR3 region has the DNA TGTGCCAGTAGTATTATTCGGGGGACTGAAGCTTTCTTT.

V usage is TRBV4-3 and J usage is TRBJ2-7; D is possibly TRBD2 (6 bases). The V end was cut by 5 bases, the J end by 7 bases, with 18 bases between. The CDR3 spans 14 residues. The germline V gene has CDR1 LGHNA and CDR2 YSLEER. The CDR3 region is CASSSQVEGVEQYF. Here the CDR3 DNA reads TGCGCCAGCAGCTCTCAGGTGGAGGGAGTAGAGCAGTACTTC.

This chain links TRBV9 with TRBJ1-6; 8 nucleotides agree with TRBD1. The germline V gene encodes CDR1 SGDLS and CDR2 YYNGEE. This CDR3 comprises 17 residues. The ends lost 6 bases at V and 6 bases at J; junction bases unmatched: 14. The CDR3 is CASTSFGQGFGNSPLHF. CDR3 DNA: TGTGCCAGCACTTCCTTCGGACAGGGATTCGGTAATTCACCCCTCCACTTT.

The rearrangement links TRBV7-2 to TRBJ1-6; maybe TRBD1 (5 bases). Germline V gene data show CDR1 as SGHTA and CDR2 as FQGNSA. The length of the CDR3 is 15 residues. V lost 2 bases, J lost 9 bases, and 14 bases lay in between. CDR3 sequence: CASSLQGRLSSPLHF. Here the CDR3 DNA reads TGTGCCAGCAGCTTACAGGGAAGGTTGAGTTCACCCCTCCACTTT.

This chain uses TRBV7-9 with TRBJ1-2; D possibly corresponds to TRBD1 (5 bases). CDR1 is SEHNR and CDR2 is FQNEAQ in the germline V gene (reference sequence). Deletions cut 5 bases from V and 8 bases from J, with 21 bases between. The CDR3 is 15 residues long. CDR3 DNA sequence: TGTGCCAGCAGCCGAGACGAGCGGGGGGGTAGGGGCTACACCTTC. It specifies CASSRDERGGRGYTF. The full variable domain, in which reference TRBV7-9 and TRBJ1-2 provide the parts outside the CDR3, is DTGVSQNPRHKITKRGQNVTFRCDPISEHNRLYWYRQTLGQGPEFLTYFQNEAQLEKSRLLSDRFSAERPKGSFSTLEIQRTEQGDSAMYLCASSRDERGGRGYTFGSGTRLTVV.

The chain employs TRBV7-9 and TRBJ1-5; tentative D call: TRBD1 (6 bases). The V gene's germline CDR1 is SEHNR and CDR2 FQNEAQ (reference sequence). V dropped 5 bases and J dropped 3 bases, with 11 bases sitting between them. The CDR3 totals 14 residues. CDR3 protein: CASSLQGNNQPQHF. The CDR3 DNA sequence: TGTGCCAGCAGCCTCCAGGGGAACAATCAGCCCCAGCATTTT.